The entry below describes one T cell receptor beta chain. Donors consisted of healthy bone marrow donors. The sample comes from a study of cytomegalovirus exposure and HLA in healthy donors. Use of 60 Vbeta and 13 Jbeta primers characterized the PCR. Assay: immunoSEQ multiplex PCR; the TCRdb copy retains only in-frame clones and omits some. This sample carries 95,000 to 150,000 clones, over 60% of them seen once, and the ten largest clones take over 1.5%. The sequence came from a man in his late teens or twenties in good health and CMV-seronegative. Sequenced material: PBMCs.

The CDR3 protein is CASTKYRGPNEKLFF. Here the CDR3 DNA reads TGTGCCAGCACAAAATACAGGGGGCCCAATGAAAAACTGTTTTTT. The chain uses TRBV28 and TRBJ1-4, with 9 positions matching TRBD1. The V gene's germline CDR1 is MDHEN and CDR2 SYDVKM. This CDR3 region has 15 residues. V lost 7 bases to trimming and J lost 5 bases; unmatched junction nucleotides: 8. Full variable domain (rest looked up from reference TRBV28 and TRBJ1-4): DVKVTQSSRYLVKRTGEKVFLECVQDMDHENMFWYRQDPGLGLRLIYFSYDVKMKEKGDIPEGYSVSREKKERFSLILESASTNQTSMYLCASTKYRGPNEKLFFGSGTQLSVL.